These T cell receptor beta chains were read from a single sample in a study of T cell responses to AZD1222 COVID-19 vaccine. Clones were sequenced by immunoSEQ multiplex PCR, and TCRdb holds only the in-frame ones, with some missing. This table holds roughly 80,000 clones, about nine tenths found once. Sequencing was performed on peripheral blood, taken on day 0 of MenACWY control vaccination. The receptors here all came from an adult in good health. Each CDR3 is given with its conserved first and last residue. A D gene is named only where the DNA matches it firmly. Clone size is shown for a subset of rows, as once, few, many or a class of expanded clone.

J gene | clone size | D gene | V gene | CDR3 protein | CDR3 DNA
TRBJ2-2 | - | - | TRBV6-2/TRBV6-3 | CASSSTRLPTGELFF | TGTGCCAGCAGTTCTACTCGACTCCCCACCGGGGAGCTGTTTTTT
TRBJ1-4 | - | - | TRBV7-9 | CASSLASGVLGEKLFF | TGTGCCAGCAGCTTAGCGTCGGGGGTTCTTGGTGAAAAACTGTTTTTT
TRBJ2-2 | - | - | TRBV19 | CASSGQINTGELFF | TGTGCCAGTAGCGGACAGATCAACACCGGGGAGCTGTTTTTT
TRBJ1-2 | - | - | TRBV7-9 | CASSFAPGGLYGYTF | TGTGCCAGCAGCTTCGCCCCCGGGGGTCTCTATGGCTACACCTTC
TRBJ2-1 | - | - | TRBV11-1 | CASSPRGNQDEQFF | TGTGCCAGCAGCCCCCGGGGCAACCAGGATGAGCAGTTCTTC
TRBJ1-4 | - | TRBD1 | TRBV7-2 | CASSPDRGNEKLFF | TGTGCCAGCAGTCCTGACAGGGGTAATGAAAAACTGTTTTTT
TRBJ2-1 | - | TRBD2 | TRBV6-6 | CAIGTSGSNEQFF | TGTGCCATCGGGACTAGCGGGAGCAATGAGCAGTTCTTC
TRBJ1-1 | - | - | TRBV3-1/TRBV3-2 | CASSPFNGGAFF | TGTGCCAGCAGCCCTTTCAATGGTGGAGCTTTCTTT
TRBJ1-4 | once | TRBD1 | TRBV4-3 | CASRGTGVSEKLFF | TGCGCCAGCAGAGGGACAGGGGTAAGCGAAAAACTGTTTTTT
TRBJ1-4 | - | - | TRBV7-2 | CASSPINEKLFF | TGTGCCAGCAGCCCCATTAATGAAAAACTGTTTTTT
TRBJ1-3 | - | - | TRBV7-2 | CASSPQRGSGNTIYF | TGTGCCAGCAGCCCGCAACGAGGCTCTGGAAACACCATATATTTT
TRBJ2-1 | - | - | TRBV29-1 | CSVEDNSSNEQFF | TGCAGCGTTGAAGATAATTCCAGCAATGAGCAGTTCTTC
TRBJ2-3 | - | TRBD2 | TRBV27 | CASSLEYEREVDTQYF | TGTGCCAGCAGTTTAGAGTACGAGCGGGAGGTAGATACGCAGTATTTT
TRBJ2-1 | few | - | TRBV7-9 | CASSLFDSSHYNEQFF | TGTGCCAGCAGCTTATTTGATAGCTCCCACTACAATGAGCAGTTCTTC
TRBJ1-5 | - | - | TRBV2 | CASSPRGQPQHF | TGTGCCAGCAGCCCGAGGGGACAGCCCCAGCATTTT
TRBJ1-6 | - | - | TRBV27 | CASSSSSWSSYNSPLHF | TGTGCCAGCAGTTCAAGCTCCTGGAGCTCCTATAATTCACCCCTCCACTTT
TRBJ2-2 | - | TRBD1 | TRBV11-2 | CASSSQGASTGELFF | TGTGCCAGCAGCTCACAGGGGGCTAGCACCGGGGAGCTGTTTTTT
TRBJ1-5 | - | - | TRBV24-1 | CATSGGGNQPQHF | TGTGCCACCAGTGGGGGTGGCAATCAGCCCCAGCATTTT